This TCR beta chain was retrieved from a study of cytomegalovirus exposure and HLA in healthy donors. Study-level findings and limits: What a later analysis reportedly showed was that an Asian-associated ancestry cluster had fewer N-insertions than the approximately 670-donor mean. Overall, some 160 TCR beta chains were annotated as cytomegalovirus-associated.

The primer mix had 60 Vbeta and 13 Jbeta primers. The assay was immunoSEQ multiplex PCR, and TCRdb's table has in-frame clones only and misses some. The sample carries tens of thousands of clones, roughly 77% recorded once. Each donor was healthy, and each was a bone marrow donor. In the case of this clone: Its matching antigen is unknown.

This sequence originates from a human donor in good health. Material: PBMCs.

The CDR3 region has the DNA TGTGCCAGCAGCTTAACAGCAGGTCGCGAGCAGTACTTC. This sequence encodes CASSLTAGREQYF. The chain couples TRBV11-1 to TRBJ2-7; D not certain. The CDR3 is 13 amino acids. Germline CDR1 is SGHAT and CDR2 is FQDESV (reference sequence). Between the trimmed V and J ends, which lost 2 bases and 6 bases, there was a span of 11 bases.